The T cell receptor (beta chain) under discussion was sequenced for a study of blood T cell repertoires in COVID-19. Clones were read by immunoSEQ multiplex PCR, and TCRdb kept only the in-frame ones, dropping some. The repertoire holds roughly 100,000 clones, with approximately 80% as singletons. This clone has a single count. Germline loops: CDR1 SGHRS, CDR2 YFSETQ. This CDR3 spans 19 amino acids. J lost 1 base, V lost 0 bases, and 8 bases had no gene match. The source material was peripheral blood. This TCR was recovered from a woman aged 80 or over with active or convalescent COVID-19. The V and J genes are TRBV5-1 and TRBJ2-4; 12 bases line up with TRBD1. The CDR3 coding sequence is TGCGCCAGCAGCTTGGTCTCGGGACAGGGGGCATGGGCCAAAAACATTCAGTACTTC. Translated, it gives CASSLVSGQGAWAKNIQYF.